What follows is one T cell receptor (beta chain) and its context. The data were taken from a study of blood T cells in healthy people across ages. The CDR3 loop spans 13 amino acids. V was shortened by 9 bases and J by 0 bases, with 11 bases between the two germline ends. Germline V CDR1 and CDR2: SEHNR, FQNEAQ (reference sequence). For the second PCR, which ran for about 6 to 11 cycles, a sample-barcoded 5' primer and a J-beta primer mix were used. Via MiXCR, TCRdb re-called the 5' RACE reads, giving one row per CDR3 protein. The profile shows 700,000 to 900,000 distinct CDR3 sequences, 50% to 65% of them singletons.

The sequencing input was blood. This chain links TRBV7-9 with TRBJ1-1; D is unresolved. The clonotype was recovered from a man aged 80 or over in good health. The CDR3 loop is CASHDGMNTEAFF. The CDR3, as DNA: TGTGCCAGTCACGACGGGATGAACACTGAAGCTTTCTTT.